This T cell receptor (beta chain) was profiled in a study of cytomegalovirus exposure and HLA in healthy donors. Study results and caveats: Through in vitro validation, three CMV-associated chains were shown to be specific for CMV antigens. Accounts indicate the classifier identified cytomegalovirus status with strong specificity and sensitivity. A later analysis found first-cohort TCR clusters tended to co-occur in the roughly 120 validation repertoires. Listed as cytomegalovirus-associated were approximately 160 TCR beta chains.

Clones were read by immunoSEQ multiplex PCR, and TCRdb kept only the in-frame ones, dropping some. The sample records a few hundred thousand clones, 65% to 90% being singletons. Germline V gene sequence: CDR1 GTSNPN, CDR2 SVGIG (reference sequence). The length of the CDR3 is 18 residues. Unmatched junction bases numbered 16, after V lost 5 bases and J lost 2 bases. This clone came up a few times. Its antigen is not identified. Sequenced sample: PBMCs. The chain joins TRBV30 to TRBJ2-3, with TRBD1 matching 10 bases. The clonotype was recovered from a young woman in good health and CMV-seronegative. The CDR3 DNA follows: TGTGCCTGGTGGGGACAGGGGAGAAACCTTGGAACCACAGATACGCAGTATTTT. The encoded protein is CAWWGQGRNLGTTDTQYF.